The 31 T cell receptor beta chains listed next were all sequenced from one sample in a study of Ad26.COV2.S vaccination and SARS-CoV-2 variants. The treatment was: roughly 19 received Ad26.COV2.S at low or high dose, single or two shots; several received placebo; per-sample allocation not given. Following the first vaccine or placebo injection, samples were taken on day 63. Generated by immunoSEQ multiplex PCR, the TCRdb table keeps only in-frame clones and is missing some. This table has 350,000 to 600,000 clones, roughly 87% appearing once. Here the sequenced sample was peripheral blood, taken in a trial of Ad26.COV2.S vaccine versus placebo. These receptors all stem from a person aged 18 to 59 who received the Ad26.COV2.S COVID-19 vaccine or a placebo.

The chain is built from TRBV4-2 and TRBJ1-3; D possibly corresponds to TRBD1 (5 bases). This CDR3 region has 16 residues. V was shortened by 5 bases and J by 0 bases, with 14 bases between the two germline ends. Germline assignment: CDR1 LGHNA and CDR2 YNFKEQ. The CDR3, as DNA: TGTGCCAGCAGCGCCCAAGGACATAGCTCTGGAAACACCATATATTTT. Translation gives CASSAQGHSSGNTIYF.

This clone was counted a single time. This sequence joins TRBV20-1 and TRBJ1-2; D is ambiguous. CDR1 and CDR2 (germline): DFQATT, SNEGSKA (reference sequence). Trimming cost V 4 bases and J 12 bases, with 9 bases left between them. This CDR3 region has 9 residues. CDR3 protein: CSATFRDTF. The DNA for the CDR3 is TGCAGTGCTACTTTCCGCGACACCTTC.

This chain links TRBV3-1 (or the pseudogene TRBV3-2) with TRBJ2-2; 7 positions agree with TRBD2. With V trimmed by 1 base and J by 2 bases, 1 base remained unmatched. Germline loops: CDR1 LGHDT, CDR2 YNNKEL (reference sequence). CDR3 length: 15 residues. This chain's CDR3 is CASSQGGGNTGELFF. CDR3 sequence (DNA): TGTGCCAGCAGCCAAGGGGGGGGTAACACCGGGGAGCTGTTTTTT.

This clone was seen a handful of times. This chain uses TRBV5-1 with TRBJ1-1, with D possibly being TRBD1 (6 bases). Germline loops: CDR1 SGHRS, CDR2 YFSETQ. Between the trimmed V and J ends, which lost 5 bases and 1 base, there was a span of 9 bases. The CDR3 loop spans 13 amino acids. The CDR3 region is CASRLQGNTEAFF. CDR3 nucleotide sequence: TGCGCCAGCAGATTACAGGGGAACACTGAAGCTTTCTTT.

The gene calls are TRBV14 and TRBJ1-1; a possible D gene is TRBD1 (5 bases). CDR1 and CDR2 from the germline V gene are SGHDN and FVKESK. CDR3 length: 14 residues. V was cut by 4 bases and J by 4 bases, with 13 bases left in between. DNA for the CDR3: TGTGCCAGCAGCCGCGTGGGGGGGACCACTGAAGCTTTCTTT. Translating gives CASSRVGGTTEAFF.

This clone was recorded once. The chain carries TRBV2 and TRBJ2-5; 10 bases map to TRBD1. Trimming took 9 bases from V and 5 from J; bases not matched to a gene: 12. The CDR3 length is 15 residues. Germline V CDR1 and CDR2: SNHLY, FYNNEI. This CDR3 reads CARNRDRGGRETQYF. CDR3 bases: TGTGCCAGGAACCGGGACAGGGGAGGCAGGGAGACCCAGTACTTC.

The V call is TRBV18, the J call TRBJ1-4; D ambiguous. V dropped 8 bases and J dropped 5 bases, with 24 bases sitting between them. CDR3 length equals 17 residues. Germline V gene sequence: CDR1 KGHSH, CDR2 LQKENI. The CDR3 coding sequence is TGTGCCAGCCAATACACCCCAGGATCCCGGAAAAATGAAAAACTGTTTTTT. It yields the protein CASQYTPGSRKNEKLFF.

V usage is TRBV30 and J usage is TRBJ1-5, with TRBD1 matching over 8 bases. The CDR3 loop spans 12 amino acids. Germline V gene lookup returns CDR1 GTSNPN and CDR2 SVGIG (reference sequence). V shed 8 bases, J shed 5 bases, and the junction held 5 bases outside the gene matches. The CDR3: CAGDRGYQPQHF. Written as DNA, the CDR3 is TGTGCCGGAGACAGGGGATATCAGCCCCAGCATTTT.

The genes are TRBV2 and TRBJ2-2; 13 bases agree with TRBD2. This CDR3 is 18 amino acids long. With V trimmed by 6 bases and J by 5 bases, 12 bases remained unmatched. Per the germline V gene, CDR1 is SNHLY and CDR2 is FYNNEI. The CDR3 DNA reads TGTGCCAGCAGGGCGCTAAGGACTAGCGGGGGAGGGACCGGGGAGCTGTTTTTT. Its protein is CASRALRTSGGGTGELFF.

V is TRBV7-9 and J is TRBJ1-3; 8 positions match TRBD1. There are 17 residues in the CDR3. Germline CDR1 reads SEHNR; CDR2 reads FQNEAQ (reference sequence). Trimming took 2 bases from V and 1 from J; bases not matched to a gene: 7. The DNA of the CDR3 is TGTGCCAGCAGCTTACGGAACCAGGGGGCGTCTGGAAACACCATATATTTT. This sequence encodes CASSLRNQGASGNTIYF.

This rearrangement joins TRBV11-1 to TRBJ1-1, with D unclear. Per germline, CDR1 SGHAT and CDR2 FQDESV (reference sequence). V was cut by 0 bases and J by 1 base, with 9 bases left in between. This CDR3 is built from 15 residues. The CDR3 is CASSLAVPANTEAFF. Here the CDR3 DNA reads TGTGCCAGCAGCTTAGCCGTACCCGCGAACACTGAAGCTTTCTTT.

This clone is a singleton in its sample. For the CDR3, the DNA is TGTGCCTGGGGACGAGAGGGGGCTGGTGGCTACACCTTC. This sequence encodes CAWGREGAGGYTF. The chain employs TRBV30 and TRBJ1-2; 7 positions match TRBD1. The CDR3 totals 13 residues. Germline V gene data show CDR1 as GTSNPN and CDR2 as SVGIG (reference sequence). V shed 5 bases, J shed 7 bases, and the junction held 10 bases outside the gene matches.

V is TRBV7-9 and J is TRBJ1-3, with 9 positions matching TRBD1. Trimming removed 5 bases from V and 2 bases from J; junction bases left unmatched: 10. CDR1 and CDR2 from the germline V gene are SEHNR and FQNEAQ (reference sequence). The CDR3 spans 17 residues. In DNA, the CDR3 is TGTGCCAGCAGCACTCCGGGACAGGGATTAACTGGAAACACCATATATTTT. Translation gives CASSTPGQGLTGNTIYF.

The rearrangement uses TRBV2 and TRBJ1-4, with a possible D match to TRBD1 (5 bases). The CDR3 consists of 14 residues. Trimming shortened V by 4 bases and J by 6 bases, and 12 bases separated the two germline ends. From germline, CDR1 is SNHLY and CDR2 FYNNEI. The CDR3 is CASSAQGGDEKLFF. The DNA of the CDR3 is TGTGCCAGCAGTGCCCAGGGAGGGGATGAAAAACTGTTTTTT.

CDR3 nucleotides: TGCGCCAGCAGCCAAAGGAATGTCCAAGAGACCCAGTACTTC. It specifies CASSQRNVQETQYF. The chain joins TRBV4-1 to TRBJ2-5; D is undetermined. There are 14 residues in the CDR3. V lost 2 bases and J 1 base, leaving 8 bases between the germline ends. The germline CDR1 and CDR2 sequences are MGHRA and YSYEKL.

The rearrangement joins TRBV11-2 to TRBJ2-7; 8 bases match TRBD2. Germline V gives CDR1 SGHAT, CDR2 FQNNGV. The ends lost 1 base at V and 4 bases at J; junction bases unmatched: 6. CDR3 size: 15 residues. In nucleotides, the CDR3 is TGTGCCAGCAGCTTAGGTGGCGGGGGGCTATACGAGCAGTACTTC. Residues: CASSLGGGGLYEQYF.

This clone was counted between two and nine times. V and J are TRBV28 and TRBJ2-7; D perhaps matches TRBD2 (5 bases). This CDR3 is 18 amino acids long. In germline, CDR1 is MDHEN, CDR2 SYDVKM. Trimming stripped 8 bases from V and 0 bases from J, with 26 bases between. Here the CDR3 DNA reads TGTGCCAGCTCACAAATCCCGGAAGGAGGATCTTTCTCCTACGAGCAGTACTTC. It yields the protein CASSQIPEGGSFSYEQYF.

In its sample, this clone was seen once. This chain connects TRBV6-5 to TRBJ2-1; D is perhaps TRBD1 (5 bases). CDR1 and CDR2 (germline): MNHEY, SVGAGI. Trimming took off 2 bases at V and 2 bases at J, with 13 bases between the two ends. The CDR3 consists of 16 residues. The CDR3 protein is CASSYGDSYPYNEQFF. The CDR3 DNA sequence: TGTGCCAGCAGTTACGGCGACAGTTACCCCTACAATGAGCAGTTCTTC.

The chain couples TRBV3-1 (or the pseudogene TRBV3-2) to TRBJ2-5; D is ambiguous. Germline CDR1 LGHDT, CDR2 YNNKEL (reference sequence). The V end lost 1 base, the J end lost 4 bases, and 4 bases lay between the germline ends. The CDR3 extends over 12 amino acids. This CDR3 is CASSQGGETQYF. CDR3 in DNA: TGTGCCAGCAGCCAAGGTGGAGAGACCCAGTACTTC.

V is TRBV5-6 and J is TRBJ1-5, with D perhaps TRBD1 (6 bases). The V and J ends lost 6 bases and 2 bases respectively, with 12 bases between them. The germline CDR1 and CDR2 sequences are SGHDT and YYEEEE. The CDR3 totals 14 residues. CDR3 coding DNA: TGTGCCAGCACCAGAAGGGGGGGCAATCAGCCCCAGCATTTT. Its protein product is CASTRRGGNQPQHF.

The chain couples TRBV5-5 to TRBJ1-3, with D unclear. Germline V gene data show CDR1 as SGHKS and CDR2 as YYEKEE (reference sequence). The CDR3 has 18 amino acids. Trimming stripped 0 bases from V and 0 bases from J, with 16 bases between. The CDR3 nucleotides read TGTGCCAGCAGCTTGGGATCTTTGCGGACGTTCTCTGGAAACACCATATATTTT. This sequence encodes CASSLGSLRTFSGNTIYF.

This chain joins TRBV6-4 and TRBJ1-1; 7 bases match TRBD1. This CDR3 has 13 amino acids. The J segment lost 0 bases and the V segment lost 10 bases, leaving 5 bases of the junction unmatched. Germline assignment: CDR1 MRHNA and CDR2 SNTAGT. CDR3 sequence reads: CAKSQGLNTEAFF. For the CDR3, the DNA is TGTGCCAAATCACAGGGGCTGAACACTGAAGCTTTCTTT.

CDR3 coding DNA: TGTGCCAGCAGCTCCCATTTAATAGCGGGTTCCTACGAGCAGTACTTC. Translation gives CASSSHLIAGSYEQYF. The rearrangement links TRBV11-2 to TRBJ2-7, with TRBD2 identical over 7 bases. V was pared by 4 bases and J by 1 base, with 10 bases of the junction left unmatched. Germline assignment: CDR1 SGHAT and CDR2 FQNNGV. This CDR3 has 16 residues.

This clone was detected a few times. The chain combines TRBV14 with TRBJ1-6; no definite D call. Germline CDR1 SGHDN, CDR2 FVKESK. The CDR3 totals 18 residues. V lost 1 base and J 0 bases, leaving 13 bases between the germline ends. For the CDR3, the DNA is TGTGCCAGCAGCCAAGGACATGACCTGAGCTCCTATAATTCACCCCTCCACTTT. This encodes CASSQGHDLSSYNSPLHF.

The chain has TRBV29-1 and TRBJ1-1, with a possible D match to TRBD1 (6 bases). Trimming shortened V by 7 bases and J by 0 bases, and 12 bases separated the two germline ends. The CDR3 spans 13 residues. The germline CDR1 and CDR2 sequences are SQVTM and ANQGSEA. CDR3 sequence (DNA): TGCAGCGGACAGGTACATATGAACACTGAAGCTTTCTTT. Protein product: CSGQVHMNTEAFF.

The chain links TRBV5-5 to TRBJ1-1, with TRBD1 matching over 7 bases. The CDR3 is 14 residues long. Trimming removed 3 bases from V and 0 bases from J; junction bases left unmatched: 2. Germline CDR1 SGHKS, CDR2 YYEKEE (reference sequence). The CDR3 is CASSWGQMNTEAFF. CDR3 coding DNA: TGTGCCAGCAGCTGGGGACAGATGAACACTGAAGCTTTCTTT.

The chain recombines TRBV6-8 with TRBJ1-2; no reliable D call. Trimming pared 2 bases from V and 2 bases from J, leaving 6 bases between. Germline V CDR1 and CDR2: MNHGY, SAAAGT. The CDR3 length is 13 residues. CDR3 loop: CASSYGPNYGYTF. DNA of the CDR3: TGTGCCAGCAGTTACGGGCCGAACTATGGCTACACCTTC.

This chain uses TRBV19 with TRBJ2-1; 12 bases agree with TRBD2. Looked up from germline, CDR1 is LNHDA and CDR2 is SQIVND (reference sequence). The CDR3 length is 16 residues. J gave up 8 bases and V 5 bases, and 10 bases lay outside the gene matches. CDR3: CASSQLRSSGGDEQFF. CDR3 coding DNA: TGTGCCAGTAGTCAGTTGCGGTCTAGCGGGGGGGATGAGCAGTTCTTC.

V and J are TRBV5-1 and TRBJ1-2; TRBD1 matches at 9 bases. The CDR3 spans 15 residues. The V gene's germline CDR1 is SGHRS and CDR2 YFSETQ. The trim removed 3 bases at V and 5 bases at J, leaving 8 bases unmatched. CDR3 in DNA: TGCGCCAGCAGCTGGGACAGGGAGCCTTTTTATGGCTACACCTTC. This gives the protein CASSWDREPFYGYTF. The full variable domain, its missing parts supplied by reference TRBV5-1 and TRBJ1-2, is KAGVTQTPRYLIKTRGQQVTLSCSPISGHRSVSWYQQTPGQGLQFLFEYFSETQRNKGNFPGRFSGRQFSNSRSEMNVSTLELGDSALYLCASSWDREPFYGYTFGSGTRLTVV.

The chain uses TRBV19 and TRBJ1-6; D unresolved. With 3 bases removed from V and 10 bases from J, the gap between germline ends came to 16 bases. The CDR3 has 15 amino acids. Germline lookup yields CDR1 LNHDA and CDR2 SQIVND (reference sequence). The CDR3 nucleotides read TGTGCCAGTAGTATGTCCGGGCCGACTTGGTCACCCCTCCACTTT. Translation gives CASSMSGPTWSPLHF.

This sequence joins TRBV28 and TRBJ1-5, with no clear D. With 5 bases removed from V and 4 bases from J, the gap between germline ends came to 12 bases. The germline V gene encodes CDR1 MDHEN and CDR2 SYDVKM. The CDR3 is made up of 14 amino acids. The DNA of the CDR3 is TGTGCCAGCAGTCCAGGACGGTCGAATCAGCCCCAGCATTTT. Translating gives CASSPGRSNQPQHF.